Below, one TCR beta chain is given with its context. Its specificity is not known. PCR was performed using 60 Vbeta and 13 Jbeta primers. Generated by immunoSEQ multiplex PCR, the TCRdb table keeps only in-frame clones and is missing some. The data show 100,000 or so clones, about three quarters seen once. Those who donated were healthy bone marrow donors. This specimen belongs to a study of cytomegalovirus exposure and HLA in healthy donors. Study-wide context: HLA-typed donors contributed around 88 million unique TCRs, which were held in an early data release. Findings and limits, study-wide: TRBV6-2, TRBV6-3 and other indistinguishable V segments were excluded.

Germline V gene sequence: CDR1 SNHLY, CDR2 FYNNEI. The CDR3 is made up of 14 amino acids. V dropped 1 base and J dropped 1 base, with 7 bases sitting between them. The source of this sequence is a man younger than 40 in good health and CMV-seropositive. The chain carries TRBV2 and TRBJ1-1; possibly TRBD1 for D (5 bases). Input material: PBMCs. The CDR3 protein is CASSEVGGNTEAFF. The CDR3 coding sequence is TGTGCCAGCAGTGAAGTGGGGGGGAACACTGAAGCTTTCTTT.